This TCR beta chain comes out of a study of blood T cell repertoires in COVID-19. The overall study: Material from acute and convalescent COVID-19 was sourced from the United States, Italy and Spain. The cDNA or gDNA used as material had been derived from T cells, B-cell-depleted T cells, or PBMCs.

In the original analysis: Amplification of reference gene primers provided the estimated nucleated cell counts. Assay used: immunoSEQ multiplex PCR; TCRdb lists only in-frame clones, some missing. Clone size and the V and J calls come from that table; the DNA yielded D and trimming. Of some 65,000 clones listed, roughly 71% were seen once; the top ten hold 25% to 30%. This CDR3 is 16 amino acids long. Deletions cut 3 bases from V and 2 bases from J, with 15 bases between. The V gene's germline CDR1 is SNHLY and CDR2 FYNNEI. The chain is built from TRBV2 and TRBJ2-3; D is ambiguous. The sample was peripheral blood. The source of this sequence is a woman aged 80 or older with acute or convalescent COVID-19. The CDR3 region has the DNA TGTGCCAGCAGTGATCTCTCGAACTATATCACAGATACGCAGTATTTT. Its protein product is CASSDLSNYITDTQYF. The full variable domain, completed using reference TRBV2 and TRBJ2-3, is EPEVTQTPSHQVTQMGQEVILRCVPISNHLYFYWYRQILGQKVEFLVSFYNNEISEKSEIFDDQFSVERPDGSNFTLKIRSTKLEDSAMYFCASSDLSNYITDTQYFGPGTRLTVL.